These T cell receptor beta chains were read from a single sample in a study of tumor-infiltrating lymphocytes in primary liver carcinoma. TCRdb re-called the multiplex PCR reads through MiXCR, storing one row per CDR3 protein. This sample has about 22,000 distinct CDR3 sequences; around 80% occur once, and the top ten carry 35% to 40%. The sequencing sample was made of liver tumor tissue from sampling region 2. The receptors shown here come from a woman aged 25 to 39 with primary liver carcinoma and hepatitis B virus infection. Each CDR3 is given with its conserved first and last residue. Fields, in order: CDR3 DNA, CDR3 protein, clone size, D gene, V gene, J gene. The D gene is left open where the match is weak. Clone size is stated in some rows and not others, as once, few, many or a class when expanded.

TGCGCCAGCAGCCAAGTTGTGACGGAGGGTTACATTAGCTACGAGCAGTACTTC	CASSQVVTEGYISYEQYF	NA	NA	TRBV4-3	TRBJ2-7
TGTGTCAGCAGCTTGGATGTCAGTAATTTACCCCTCCACTTT	CVSSLDVSNLPLHF	NA	NA	TRBV5-5	TRBJ1-6
TGTGCCAGCAGATCTCACGCTGCCTCCTACGAGCAGTACTTC	CASRSHAASYEQYF	many	NA	TRBV7-9	TRBJ2-7
TGTGCCAGCAGCTCCCGAGATGGCACCAATGAGCACTTCTTC	CASSSRDGTNEHFF	few	NA	TRBV28	TRBJ2-1
TGTGCCATCGGTGAGTCAGTTACCAGACAAGAGACCCAGTACTTC	CAIGESVTRQETQYF	NA	NA	TRBV10-3	TRBJ2-5
TGCAGCGACGCTGTCGGGAGCATAGTCGATGAGCAGTTCTTC	CSDAVGSIVDEQFF	NA	NA	TRBV29-1	TRBJ2-1
TGTACCAGCCAAGACCCCCCAGCGGGAGGTTATGGTAGGGCCAACGTCTTGACTTTC	CTSQDPPAGGYGRANVLTF	NA	TRBD2	TRBV6-2/TRBV6-3	TRBJ2-6
TGTGCCAGCAGTTTTCCCCGTTCTAGCACAAATACGCAGTATTTT	CASSFPRSSTNTQYF	NA	NA	TRBV12-3/TRBV12-4	TRBJ2-3
TGTGTCAGCAGCTTATGGTTAGAGACACAGTACTTC	CVSSLWLETQYF	once	NA	TRBV11-2	TRBJ2-5
TGTGCCAGCAGTGAAACCATCTCCGGGGGCGCCGCGAACGCCGGGGAGCTGTTTTTT	CASSETISGGAANAGELFF	NA	NA	TRBV6-1	TRBJ2-2
TGTGCCAGTAGCTTAGGGCAGGAGTTTGAGCAGTTTTTC	CASSLGQEFEQFF	once	NA	TRBV11-2	TRBJ2-1
TGCGTCAGCAGCCAAGATCCGTGGTCTCCAGCTTTCTTC	CVSSQDPWSPAFF	NA	NA	TRBV4-3	TRBJ1-1
TGTGCCAGCACCCTTGGGGGTGCTAGCGGGGATACGCAGTATTTT	CASTLGGASGDTQYF	medium-sized	TRBD2	TRBV12-3/TRBV12-4	TRBJ2-3
TGTGCCAGCAGTTTCAGAGGGGCTAGCACCTACAATGAGCAGTTCTTC	CASSFRGASTYNEQFF	many	NA	TRBV12-3/TRBV12-4	TRBJ2-1
TGCGCCAACAGCCAAGATCGATGGACAGGGCGGGAGCGATACTTC	CANSQDRWTGRERYF	NA	NA	TRBV4-3	TRBJ2-7
TGTGCCATCAGTGAGTCGACAGGGATGTTGACTGAATTTTTCTTT	CAISESTGMLTEFFF	NA	TRBD1	TRBV10-3	TRBJ1-1
TGTGCCAGCAGTTCAGAGGGACGGGAAAGTTGTGGCTACACCTTC	CASSSEGRESCGYTF	NA	NA	TRBV28	TRBJ1-2
TGCGCCACCAGTCAAGAGAGTAGCGAGATAGGCTCTGGGGACAACGTCCTGACTTTC	CATSQESSEIGSGDNVLTF	once	NA	TRBV4-3	TRBJ2-6
TGTGCCACCAGTGATCCTTTCGGGACGGTGACACAGTATTTT	CATSDPFGTVTQYF	once	NA	TRBV24-1	TRBJ2-3
TGTGCCAGTAGCCTGACTCAGACAGTATACAATGAGCAGTTCTTC	CASSLTQTVYNEQFF	many	NA	TRBV19	TRBJ2-1
TGTGCCAGCAGTTACGCAGTGGACGGCACCGGGGAGCTGTTTTTT	CASSYAVDGTGELFF	many	NA	TRBV6-5	TRBJ2-2
TGTAGCGTTGTCCATTGGGGTGCTGGCTACACCTTC	CSVVHWGAGYTF	NA	NA	TRBV29-1	TRBJ1-2
TGTGCCAGCAGTCAGCGGACGGGATTCACCGGGGAGCTGTTTTTT	CASSQRTGFTGELFF	few	NA	TRBV6-5	TRBJ2-2
TGTGCCTGTAGTATAGAGGATGTTGGCGATCAAAAGACCCAGTACTTC	CACSIEDVGDQKTQYF	NA	NA	TRBV19	TRBJ2-5
TGTGCCATCAGTGAGTCCCAAGTGACCAGGGGCTACAATGGGCAGTTCTTC	CAISESQVTRGYNGQFF	NA	NA	TRBV10-3	TRBJ2-1
TGTGCCGACAGCCCCTGGGGGGGAAGACTGTTTTTT	CADSPWGGRLFF	NA	NA	TRBV11-2	TRBJ1-4
TGTGCCAGCAGTTCCCGACAGGGGAACACCGGGGAGCTGTTTTTT	CASSSRQGNTGELFF	NA	TRBD1	TRBV12-3/TRBV12-4	TRBJ2-2
TGTGCCAACAGCGCTCGGGGCAGGGGGCGCAAGAGGTGGTGTAACACTGAAGCTTTCTTT	CANSARGRGRKRWCNTEAFF	NA	TRBD1	TRBV11-2	TRBJ1-1
TGCACCAGCAGCCAAGATCGATGGGTAGGGCGGGAGCAGTACTTC	CTSSQDRWVGREQYF	NA	NA	TRBV4-3	TRBJ2-7
TGTGCCGGCAGTTCACAGTTTCTTGGGGCAGACCAAGAGACCCACTACTTC	CAGSSQFLGADQETHYF	once	NA	TRBV12-3/TRBV12-4	TRBJ2-5
TGTGCCAGCAGCGCCCCCCGGGGCCTCGTCCTCTACGAACAGTACTTC	CASSAPRGLVLYEQYF	NA	NA	TRBV7-8	TRBJ2-7
TGTGCCAGTAGTGAAACCCTTCCCGGGGGTGTCGCGAACACCGGGGAGCTGTTTTTT	CASSETLPGGVANTGELFF	few	NA	TRBV6-1	TRBJ2-2
TGCGCCAGCAGGACAGAGCGTGCAAACACTGAAGCTTTCTTT	CASRTERANTEAFF	NA	NA	TRBV13	TRBJ1-1
TGTGCCAGCAGCTTAATCGCTTCTCCCGAGCAGTACTTC	CASSLIASPEQYF	NA	NA	TRBV11-2	TRBJ2-7
TGCAGCGTCGGGACAGGGGGCACTGAGGCTTTCTTT	CSVGTGGTEAFF	few	TRBD1	TRBV29-1	TRBJ1-1
TGTGCTAGCAGCGCAGCCCACTCGGGCACTGAAGCTTTCTTT	CASSAAHSGTEAFF	NA	NA	TRBV9	TRBJ1-1